This passage covers 26 T cell receptor beta chains from one sample sequenced in a study of T-cell reconstitution after alpha-beta-depleted transplantation in children. Library preparation (for TCRbeta) was performed with unique molecular identifiers. TCRdb recomputed calls from the PCR reads with MiXCR, one row per CDR3 protein. The sample contains 450,000 to 600,000 distinct CDR3 sequences, approximately 20% of which appear only once. The source was PBMCs from the stem cell graft donor, collected from the stem cell graft. The source is a human donor who donated a stem cell graft to a child with acute lymphoblastic leukemia.

In this sample, this clonotype turned up a few times. The V call is TRBV6-1, the J call TRBJ1-5; no reliable D call. This CDR3 has 12 amino acids. V dropped 6 bases and J dropped 7 bases, with 10 bases sitting between them. The germline CDR1 and CDR2 sequences are MNHNS and SASEGT. The CDR3 DNA is TGTGCCAGCAGGCCCCTGATGCAGCCCCAGCATTTT. Translation gives CASRPLMQPQHF.

V is TRBV20-1 and J is TRBJ2-7; TRBD2 agrees at 11 bases. The CDR3 loop spans 16 amino acids. J gave up 4 bases and V 6 bases, and 14 bases lay outside the gene matches. Germline lookup yields CDR1 DFQATT and CDR2 SNEGSKA (reference sequence). The CDR3 sequence is CSAVTPGTSGSYEQYF. Here the CDR3 DNA reads TGCAGTGCCGTTACCCCTGGGACTAGCGGTTCTTACGAGCAGTACTTC.

This rearrangement joins TRBV5-1 to TRBJ1-1; no firm D call. CDR3 length: 15 amino acids. Between the trimmed V and J ends, which lost 0 bases and 5 bases, there was a span of 14 bases. The germline CDR1 and CDR2 sequences are SGHRS and YFSETQ. DNA of the CDR3: TGCGCCAGCAGCTTGGTGAGGGTAGGGCAAACTGAAGCTTTCTTT. It encodes CASSLVRVGQTEAFF.

The chain employs TRBV20-1 and TRBJ1-2; 9 positions agree with TRBD1. J gave up 6 bases and V 6 bases, and 11 bases lay outside the gene matches. The CDR3 has 14 amino acids. The germline CDR1 and CDR2 sequences are DFQATT and SNEGSKA (reference sequence). The CDR3 bases are TGCAGTGCCAGACCGGGACAGGGCTACAATGGCTACACCTTC. Its translation is CSARPGQGYNGYTF.

This clonotype turned up a few times. The chain combines TRBV7-6 with TRBJ2-5; D is perhaps TRBD1 (5 bases). The V gene lost 5 bases and the J gene lost 5 bases, with 15 bases spanning the gap. This CDR3 comprises 14 residues. CDR1 is SGHVS and CDR2 is FNYEAQ in the germline V gene. CDR3 region: CASSVGLGAETQYF. DNA for the CDR3: TGTGCCAGCAGCGTCGGTCTAGGGGCTGAGACCCAGTACTTC.

This chain links TRBV6-1 with TRBJ2-1, with 7 bases identical to TRBD2. This CDR3 contains 16 residues. Trimming took 2 bases from V and 2 from J; bases not matched to a gene: 6. Per germline, CDR1 MNHNS and CDR2 SASEGT. Here the CDR3 reads CASSESAGEPYNEQFF. The CDR3 DNA reads TGTGCCAGCAGTGAAAGTGCGGGAGAACCCTACAATGAGCAGTTCTTC.

This sequence joins TRBV12-3 or TRBV12-4 and TRBJ2-3; 14 bases align to TRBD2. The junction had 6 bases not matched to a gene; V was cut back by 3 bases and J by 4 bases. The CDR3 spans 17 residues. CDR3 nucleotide sequence: TGTGCCAGCAGTTTTGGACTAGCGGGGGGCTGGTCAGATACGCAGTATTTT. Translating it yields CASSFGLAGGWSDTQYF.

This clonotype has just a few counts. This sequence joins TRBV27 and TRBJ2-7; 9 bases are shared with TRBD1. After removal of 4 bases from V and 0 bases from J, the junction contained 1 base not matched to a gene. Per germline, CDR1 MNHEY and CDR2 SMNVEV (reference sequence). CDR3 length equals 14 residues. The CDR3 region has the DNA TGTGCCAGCAGTTGGACAGGGGTCTCCTACGAGCAGTACTTC. Translating it yields CASSWTGVSYEQYF.

The table lists this clonotype with a few counts. V usage is TRBV5-1 and J usage is TRBJ1-6, with 11 bases aligning to TRBD1. The CDR3 has 20 amino acids. Germline V CDR1 and CDR2: SGHRS, YFSETQ. Trimming cost V 3 bases and J 0 bases; bases outside gene matches: 11. The CDR3 region has the DNA TGCGCCAGCAGCTCCAGGACAGGGGGCCACACCAGCTCCTATAATTCACCCCTCCACTTT. Residues: CASSSRTGGHTSSYNSPLHF.

This clonotype was detected only a few times. The V call is TRBV7-2, the J call TRBJ2-7, with D tentatively TRBD2 (5 bases). CDR3 length equals 15 residues. V gave up 6 bases and J gave up 2 bases, with 17 bases separating them. From germline, CDR1 is SGHTA and CDR2 FQGNSA. This CDR3 reads CASRYDSTLAYEQYF. The DNA for the CDR3 is TGTGCCAGCAGATATGACTCCACACTAGCCTACGAGCAGTACTTC. Full variable domain (rest looked up from reference TRBV7-2 and TRBJ2-7): GAGVSQSPSNKVTEKGKDVELRCDPISGHTALYWYRQSLGQGLEFLIYFQGNSAPDKSGLPSDRFSAERTGGSVSTLTIQRTQQEDSAVYLCASRYDSTLAYEQYFGPGTRLTVT.

The gene calls are TRBV27 and TRBJ1-5; tentatively, D is TRBD1 (5 bases). There are 13 residues in the CDR3. The ends were cut back, 5 bases at V and 4 bases at J, with 9 bases in the middle. Looked up from germline, CDR1 is MNHEY and CDR2 is SMNVEV (reference sequence). DNA for the CDR3: TGTGCCAGCAGTACATCAGGGAATCAGCCCCAGCATTTT. It codes for CASSTSGNQPQHF.

The chain links TRBV3-1 to TRBJ2-7, with 8 bases fitting TRBD2. This CDR3 spans 16 amino acids. CDR1 and CDR2 (germline): LGHDT, YNNKEL (reference sequence). Trimming took 4 bases from V and 0 from J; bases not matched to a gene: 8. The CDR3 DNA follows: TGTGCCAGCAGCCCCCACGGGAGCGGGAGCTCCTACGAGCAGTACTTC. Its translation is CASSPHGSGSSYEQYF.

The rearrangement uses TRBV12-3 or TRBV12-4 and TRBJ2-7, with 9 bases that match TRBD1. CDR3 length equals 15 residues. Unmatched junction bases numbered 5, after V lost 3 bases and J lost 2 bases. CDR3 bases: TGTGCCAGCAGTTTGACCACAGGGGGCGCCTACGAGCAGTACTTC. The encoded protein is CASSLTTGGAYEQYF.

J is TRBJ1-4 and V is TRBV29-1; 7 nucleotides match TRBD1. The CDR3 length is 15 residues. The germline V gene has CDR1 SQVTM and CDR2 ANQGSEA. The trim removed 2 bases at V and 8 bases at J, leaving 11 bases unmatched. The CDR3 DNA is TGCAGCGTTGAACAGACGACAGGGCGTAGGGAAAAACTGTTTTTT. Protein product: CSVEQTTGRREKLFF. The full variable domain, rest sourced from reference TRBV29-1 and TRBJ1-4, is SAVISQKPSRDICQRGTSLTIQCQVDSQVTMMFWYRQQPGQSLTLIATANQGSEATYESGFVIDKFPISRPNLTFSTLTVSNMSPEDSSIYLCSVEQTTGRREKLFFGSGTQLSVL.

This rearrangement joins TRBV30 to TRBJ1-5; D unclear. The V and J ends lost 3 bases and 2 bases respectively, with 14 bases between them. The CDR3 has 15 amino acids. Germline V gene data show CDR1 as GTSNPN and CDR2 as SVGIG (reference sequence). The chain's CDR3 is CAWSGRKKGNQPQHF. In DNA form, the CDR3 reads TGTGCCTGGAGCGGCAGGAAGAAAGGCAATCAGCCCCAGCATTTT.

The chain links TRBV11-2 to TRBJ1-5, with D possibly being TRBD1 (6 bases). The CDR3 contains 17 residues. V gave up 1 base and J gave up 2 bases, with 15 bases separating them. Germline CDR1 is SGHAT and CDR2 is FQNNGV. The CDR3 nucleotides are TGTGCCAGCAGCTTAGGGCAGGGGTATGGGGGCAATCAGCCCCAGCATTTT. It codes for CASSLGQGYGGNQPQHF.

The sample holds a few counts of this clonotype. The chain carries TRBV4-1 and TRBJ2-3; no firm D call. CDR3 length equals 14 residues. V was pared by 0 bases and J by 2 bases, with 6 bases between. Germline assignment: CDR1 MGHRA and CDR2 YSYEKL. The CDR3 protein is CASSQDTTTDTQYF. For the CDR3, the DNA is TGCGCCAGCAGCCAAGATACGACCACAGATACGCAGTATTTT.

This clonotype has more than one count but fewer than ten. V and J are TRBV20-1 and TRBJ1-1; no definite D call. V lost 5 bases and J lost 3, with 16 bases in between. The CDR3 sequence is 14 residues long. Germline V CDR1 and CDR2: DFQATT, SNEGSKA (reference sequence). CDR3 sequence: CSAPDLSRDTEAFF. CDR3 DNA: TGCAGTGCTCCCGACCTCTCGAGGGACACTGAAGCTTTCTTT.

The chain carries TRBV7-8 and TRBJ2-7; 10 bases align to TRBD2. The CDR3 loop spans 15 amino acids. In germline, CDR1 is SGHVS, CDR2 FQNEAQ. The J segment lost 3 bases and the V segment lost 4 bases, leaving 6 bases of the junction unmatched. In DNA, the CDR3 is TGTGCCAGCAGCTCCCCTAGCGGGAGATTCTACGAGCAGTACTTC. The encoded protein is CASSSPSGRFYEQYF.

Only a few counts were recorded for this clonotype. V gene TRBV29-1 combines with J gene TRBJ2-2, with D maybe TRBD2 (6 bases). The CDR3 consists of 13 residues. Germline-derived CDR1 and CDR2 are SQVTM and ANQGSEA. Trimming stripped 4 bases from V and 3 bases from J, with 9 bases between. The CDR3 here is CSVVEGDTGELFF. CDR3 DNA sequence: TGCAGCGTTGTGGAGGGCGACACCGGGGAGCTGTTTTTT.

Remarks on this clonotype: A read error may produce the germline difference seen at one junction end. The rearrangement uses TRBV7-6 and TRBJ1-2; 7 bases fit TRBD1. Germline V gene data show CDR1 as SGHVS and CDR2 as FNYEAQ. CDR3 length: 16 residues. DNA for the CDR3: TGTGCCAGCAGCCCAATCGGGACAGATTATAACTATGGCCACACCTTC. Protein product: CASSPIGTDYNYGHTF. The whole variable domain, remainder taken from reference TRBV7-6 and TRBJ1-2, is GAGVSQSPRYKVTKRGQDVALRCDPISGHVSLYWYRQALGQGPEFLTYFNYEAQQDKSGLPNDRFSAERPEGSISTLTIQRTEQRDSAMYRCASSPIGTDYNYGHTFGSGTRLTVV.

This clonotype was observed a handful of times. The rearrangement links TRBV11-1 to TRBJ1-1; unclear D gene. Germline loops: CDR1 SGHAT, CDR2 FQDESV (reference sequence). CDR3 length: 13 amino acids. V was clipped by 2 bases and J by 7 bases, with 11 bases between them. The CDR3 here is CASSLRPEYEAFF. The CDR3 DNA follows: TGTGCCAGCAGCTTAAGGCCAGAGTATGAAGCTTTCTTT.

V usage is TRBV11-2 and J usage is TRBJ2-1; D not resolved. The CDR3 has 12 amino acids. Per germline, CDR1 SGHAT and CDR2 FQNNGV. Trimming removed 3 bases at V and 6 bases at J, with 6 bases between. The CDR3: CASSFQANEQFF. CDR3 nucleotides: TGTGCCAGCAGCTTTCAGGCCAATGAGCAGTTCTTC.

The chain recombines TRBV24-1 with TRBJ2-3; the match to TRBD2 covers 8 bases. V was pared by 11 bases and J by 4 bases, with 7 bases of the junction left unmatched. CDR3 size: 13 residues. Germline V lookup: CDR1 KGHDR, CDR2 SFDVKD. CDR3 sequence reads: CAKREGPPDTQYF. CDR3 in DNA: TGTGCCAAACGGGAGGGCCCTCCAGATACGCAGTATTTT.

This clonotype was picked up a small number of times. V usage is TRBV9 and J usage is TRBJ1-1; perhaps TRBD1 as D (6 bases). The CDR3 runs 14 residues. V lost 0 bases to trimming and J lost 11 bases, with 17 bases between them. Germline V gives CDR1 SGDLS, CDR2 YYNGEE. The CDR3 protein is CASSVESGTGPAFF. The CDR3 region has the DNA TGTGCCAGCAGCGTAGAATCGGGAACAGGGCCCGCTTTCTTT. The whole variable domain, filled in from reference TRBV9 and TRBJ1-1, reads DSGVTQTPKHLITATGQRVTLRCSPRSGDLSVYWYQQSLDQGLQFLIQYYNGEERAKGNILERFSAQQFPDLHSELNLSSLELGDSALYFCASSVESGTGPAFFGQGTRLTVV.

The rearrangement uses TRBV27 and TRBJ2-3; 9 bases line up with TRBD2. Germline CDR1 is MNHEY and CDR2 is SMNVEV (reference sequence). This CDR3 comprises 15 residues. V lost 5 bases to trimming and J lost 2 bases; unmatched junction nucleotides: 5. CDR3 sequence (DNA): TGTGCCAGCAGTGTCAGACTAGCGGTCACAGATACGCAGTATTTT. It yields the protein CASSVRLAVTDTQYF.